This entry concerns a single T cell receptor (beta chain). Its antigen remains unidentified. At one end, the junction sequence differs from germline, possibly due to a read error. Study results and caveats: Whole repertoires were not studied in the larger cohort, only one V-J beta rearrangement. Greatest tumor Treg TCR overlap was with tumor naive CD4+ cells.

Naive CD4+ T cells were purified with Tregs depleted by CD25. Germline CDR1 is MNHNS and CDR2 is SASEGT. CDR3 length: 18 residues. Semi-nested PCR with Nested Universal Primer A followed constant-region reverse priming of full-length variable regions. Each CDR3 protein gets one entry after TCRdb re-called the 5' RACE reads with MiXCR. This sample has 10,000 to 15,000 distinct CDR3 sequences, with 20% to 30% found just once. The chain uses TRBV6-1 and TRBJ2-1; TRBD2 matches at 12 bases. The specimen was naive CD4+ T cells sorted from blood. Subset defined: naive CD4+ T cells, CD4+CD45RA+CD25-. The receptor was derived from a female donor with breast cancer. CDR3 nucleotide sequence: TGTGTCAGCAGTGAAAGTAGGCTAGCGGGAGGGGGAAGGTATGAGCAGTTCTTC. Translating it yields CVSSESRLAGGGRYEQFF.